This is a list of T cell receptor beta chains from one sample in a study of CD8 T cells in ankylosing spondylitis. TCRdb re-derived calls from the 5' RACE reads in MiXCR, one entry per CDR3 protein. Among more than 300,000 distinct CDR3 sequences listed, roughly 8% were seen once. The specimen sequenced was blood, either unsorted or a sorted T cell fraction (not recorded which). These receptors came from a male donor with ankylosing spondylitis. Each CDR3 is given with its conserved first and last residue. The D gene is left open where the match is weak. Clone size is given for some rows only: seen once, a few or many times, or a class if the clone is expanded.

TRBJ2-4	TRBV24-1	few	.	TGTGCCACCAGTGATTTTCCCGGGGATCACATTCAGTACTTC	CATSDFPGDHIQYF
TRBJ2-3	TRBV20-1	.	TRBD2	TGCAGTGCTAGTGAGAGCGGGGGCACAGATACGCAGTATTTT	CSASESGGTDTQYF
TRBJ2-7	TRBV6-5	few	TRBD1	TGTGCCAGCAGTTGGTCCAGGGGGTCCCACGAGCAGTACTTC	CASSWSRGSHEQYF
TRBJ2-1	TRBV4-2	many	.	TGTGCCAGCAGCCAAGATGTCCGAGGCACCTACAATGAGCAGTTCTTC	CASSQDVRGTYNEQFF
TRBJ2-1	TRBV6-1	.	.	TGTGCCAGCAGCGGACTCCGAGCAAGCAATGAGCAGTTCTTC	CASSGLRASNEQFF
TRBJ2-5	TRBV11-2	few	TRBD2	TGTGCCAGCAGCGCTCAGCCCTTCTCGAGAGCGGGAGGGGAGACCCAGTACTTC	CASSAQPFSRAGGETQYF
TRBJ2-7	TRBV7-2	few	.	TGTGCCAGCAGCTTAGATCCCCTAAGCGCAGGCGAGCAGTACTTC	CASSLDPLSAGEQYF
TRBJ2-5	TRBV12-3/TRBV12-4	.	.	TGTGCCAGCAGTGATGACAGGGAGACCCAGTACTTC	CASSDDRETQYF
TRBJ1-2	TRBV15	many	.	TGTGCCACCAGCAGAGATCGGTCAACGGATGGCTACACCTTC	CATSRDRSTDGYTF
TRBJ2-1	TRBV2	few	.	TGTGCCAGCAGTGATAGTGGAGACACATTCCTTTCTTATGAGCAGTTCTTC	CASSDSGDTFLSYEQFF
TRBJ2-7	TRBV5-1	.	TRBD2	TGCGCCAGCAGCAGGGGACTAGCGGGAGCGACCGCCTACGAGCAGTACTTC	CASSRGLAGATAYEQYF
TRBJ2-7	TRBV7-9	few	.	TGTGCCAGCAGCTTTCCAGGGACCTACGAGCAGTACTTC	CASSFPGTYEQYF
TRBJ2-4	TRBV4-2	.	.	TGTGCCAGCAGCCAAGATAAGGGGGGGCCGAAAAACATTCAGTACTTC	CASSQDKGGPKNIQYF
TRBJ1-4	TRBV27	many	TRBD1	TGTGCCAGCAGTTTCCTAGGGGGCGGTGAAAAACTGTTTTTT	CASSFLGGGEKLFF
TRBJ2-7	TRBV28	.	TRBD1	TGTGCCAGCACTCACCTCGTGGAGACAGGGAAATTCGAGCAGTACTTC	CASTHLVETGKFEQYF
TRBJ2-7	TRBV28	few	.	TGTGCCAGCAGTACCCCCGGGAACTCCTACGAGCAGTACTTC	CASSTPGNSYEQYF
TRBJ2-7	TRBV3-1	few	TRBD2	TGTGCCAGCAGCCACAGACTAGCGGGAGGGTGGAGCTCCTACGAGCAGTACTTC	CASSHRLAGGWSSYEQYF
TRBJ2-5	TRBV7-9	.	.	TGTGCCAGCACCTCCCTAGGGACCGTACGTGAGACCCAGTACTTC	CASTSLGTVRETQYF
TRBJ2-7	TRBV7-2	few	.	TGTGCCAGCAGCCCGCTTTGGAGCTCCTACGAGCAGTACTTC	CASSPLWSSYEQYF
TRBJ1-1	TRBV7-9	.	TRBD1	TGTGCCAGCAGCTTAAACCAAGGGGGCTGGACTGAAGCTTTCTTT	CASSLNQGGWTEAFF
TRBJ1-1	TRBV5-1	many	.	TGCGCCAGCAGCTTGGTAGGTCAGCTGAACACTGAAGCTTTCTTT	CASSLVGQLNTEAFF
TRBJ2-7	TRBV6-6	.	.	TGTGCCAGCAGTTACTTAACCTACGAGCAGTACTTC	CASSYLTYEQYF
TRBJ1-4	TRBV7-9	.	.	TGTGCCAGCAGCTTCGACAGCAGAAATGAAAAACTGTTTTTT	CASSFDSRNEKLFF
TRBJ2-2	TRBV29-1	few	.	TGCAGCGTTAGCCAGGTCTCGAACACCGGGGAGCTGTTTTTT	CSVSQVSNTGELFF
TRBJ1-6	TRBV5-1	.	TRBD1	TGCGCCAGCAGCTCAACAGGGGGAAATTCACCCCTCCACTTT	CASSSTGGNSPLHF